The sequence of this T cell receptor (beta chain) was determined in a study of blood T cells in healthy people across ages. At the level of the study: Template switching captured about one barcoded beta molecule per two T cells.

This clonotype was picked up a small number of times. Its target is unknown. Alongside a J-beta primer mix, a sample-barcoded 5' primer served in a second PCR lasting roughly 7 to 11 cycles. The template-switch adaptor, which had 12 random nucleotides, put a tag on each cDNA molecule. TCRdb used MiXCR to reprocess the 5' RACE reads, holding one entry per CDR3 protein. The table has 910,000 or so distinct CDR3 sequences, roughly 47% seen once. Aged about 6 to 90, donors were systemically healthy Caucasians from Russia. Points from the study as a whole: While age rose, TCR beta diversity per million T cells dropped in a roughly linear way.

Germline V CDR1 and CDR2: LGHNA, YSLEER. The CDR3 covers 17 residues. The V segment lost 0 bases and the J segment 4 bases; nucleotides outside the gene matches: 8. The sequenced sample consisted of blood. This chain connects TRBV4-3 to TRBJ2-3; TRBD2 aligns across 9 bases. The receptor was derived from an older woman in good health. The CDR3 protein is CASSQEFGSGSSDTQYF. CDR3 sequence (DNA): TGCGCCAGCAGCCAAGAGTTCGGTAGCGGGAGTTCAGATACGCAGTATTTT.